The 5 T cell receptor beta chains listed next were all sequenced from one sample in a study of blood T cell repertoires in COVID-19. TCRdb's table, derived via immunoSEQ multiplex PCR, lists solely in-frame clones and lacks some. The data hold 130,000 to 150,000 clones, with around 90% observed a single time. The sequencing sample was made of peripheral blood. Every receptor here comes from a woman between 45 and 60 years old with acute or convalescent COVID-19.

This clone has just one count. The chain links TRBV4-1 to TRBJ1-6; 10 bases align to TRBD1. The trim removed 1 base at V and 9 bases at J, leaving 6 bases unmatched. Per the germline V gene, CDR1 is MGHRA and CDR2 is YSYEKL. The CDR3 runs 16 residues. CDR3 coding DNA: TGCGCCAGCAGCCAAGTGAAGGACAGGGGGGGTTCACCCCTCCACTTT. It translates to CASSQVKDRGGSPLHF.

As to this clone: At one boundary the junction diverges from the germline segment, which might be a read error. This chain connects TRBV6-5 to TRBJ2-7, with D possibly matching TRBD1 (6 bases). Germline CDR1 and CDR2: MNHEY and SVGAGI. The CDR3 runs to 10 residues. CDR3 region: CASMRDTMLF. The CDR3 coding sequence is TGTGCCAGTATGAGGGACACCATGCTTTTC.

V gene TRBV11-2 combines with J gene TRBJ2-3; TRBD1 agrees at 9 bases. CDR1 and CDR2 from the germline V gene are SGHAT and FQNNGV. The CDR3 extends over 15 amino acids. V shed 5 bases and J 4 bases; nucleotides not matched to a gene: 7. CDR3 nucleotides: TGTGCCAGCAGCCCGGGACAGGGTTTTGCAGATACGCAGTATTTT. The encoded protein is CASSPGQGFADTQYF.

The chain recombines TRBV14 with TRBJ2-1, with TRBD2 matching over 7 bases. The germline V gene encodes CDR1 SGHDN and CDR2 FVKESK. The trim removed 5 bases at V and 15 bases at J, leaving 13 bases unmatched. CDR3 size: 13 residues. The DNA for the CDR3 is TGTGCCAGCAGCGGCACAGCTGGCGGGGGACGGTTCTTC. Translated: CASSGTAGGGRFF.

The CDR3 DNA sequence: TGTGCCAGCAGCTCCAGGGGTAACTATGGCTACACCTTC. Translation: CASSSRGNYGYTF. The rearrangement uses TRBV5-4 and TRBJ1-2, with D possibly matching TRBD1 (6 bases). This CDR3 is 13 amino acids long. V lost 3 bases and J lost 1, with 7 bases in between. Germline CDR1 SGHNT, CDR2 YYREEE (reference sequence).